This TCR beta chain appears in the sequencing data of a study of T cells after yellow fever vaccination. TCRdb analysed the 5' RACE reads with MiXCR anew, one entry per CDR3 protein. The sample holds 230,000 or so distinct CDR3 sequences, approximately 6.3% seen once. CDR3 length equals 17 residues. Per germline, CDR1 SGHRS and CDR2 YFSETQ. Trimming took 0 bases from V and 4 from J; bases not matched to a gene: 3. Sequenced here: CD4+ T cells sorted from PBMCs, sampled on the day of the yellow fever booster vaccination. V gene TRBV5-1 combines with J gene TRBJ2-1; 14 bases match TRBD2. This receptor was obtained from a man younger than 45 who received the YFV17D yellow fever vaccine. The CDR3: CASSLAGTSGSYNEQFF. The CDR3 DNA reads as TGCGCCAGCAGCTTGGCTGGGACTAGCGGGAGTTACAATGAGCAGTTCTTC.